This section outlines one T cell receptor beta chain sequence together with its context. The method was immunoSEQ multiplex PCR; TCRdb's version includes in-frame clones alone and lacks a portion of them. The table includes about 150,000 clones, approximately 85% detected once. Looked up from germline, CDR1 is SGHNT and CDR2 is YENEEA. With 4 bases removed from V and 0 bases from J, the gap between germline ends came to 9 bases. The CDR3 has 14 residues. This entry is derived from a study of blood T cell repertoires in COVID-19. The chain couples TRBV11-3 to TRBJ1-1; the D is unclear. This clonotype was obtained from a man aged 55 to 70 with COVID-19, enrolled during active disease. Material for sequencing was peripheral blood. The CDR3 DNA follows: TGTGCCAGCAGCTCTTTTCAGGTGAACACTGAAGCTTTCTTT. Encoded protein: CASSSFQVNTEAFF.